A single sample gave rise to the 2 T cell receptor beta chains below, sequenced in a study of shared clonotypes between healthy human individuals (dated by TCRdb to 2018 to 2021). Library creation used the immunoSEQ multiplex PCR assay. Imported from immuneACCESS, the table was reduced by TCRdb to in-frame sequences with V and J called. These copies leave out some clones; in studies compared against another copy, an unresolved V gene accounts for under half, and the cause of the remainder is not known. Across this sample there are a few hundred thousand clones, with roughly 96% seen only once. Around 0.29% of the sample rests with the top ten. The specimen was memory CD8+ T cells sorted from blood. The cell subset or site label, as the study defines it: CD45RO+ cells pooled with CCR7-negative TemRA cells. The receptors shown here come from a man aged 30 to 39 in good health.

V is TRBV7-9 and J is TRBJ2-1; TRBD2 might be the D (5 bases). With 5 bases removed from V and 14 bases from J, the gap between germline ends came to 13 bases. The CDR3 contains 11 residues. Germline V gene lookup returns CDR1 SEHNR and CDR2 FQNEAQ (reference sequence). The chain's CDR3 is CASSPGSSKFF. In DNA form, the CDR3 reads TGTGCCAGCAGCCCGGGGTCTAGCAAGTTCTTC.

This sequence joins TRBV4-1 and TRBJ2-4, with TRBD2 matching over 9 bases. V gave up 0 bases and J gave up 16 bases; unmatched junction bases: 10. Germline assignment: CDR1 MGHRA and CDR2 YSYEKL. The CDR3 sequence is 14 residues long. CDR3 bases: TGCGCCAGCAGCCAAGAAATCCGGGGACTAGCTAAATACTTC. Protein: CASSQEIRGLAKYF.